In its sample, the clone carrying this TCR beta chain was seen many times. Its antigen is not known. These data are taken from a study of Graves' ophthalmopathy and Graves' hyperthyroidism. The study, taken as a whole, reports: Blood also harbored most expanded thyroid clonotypes above 0.001 frequency.

The study amplified TCR beta CDR3 regions using RNA transcripts. The first round was an RT-PCR with HTBI primers, and the second round was a multiplex PCR. TCRdb analysed the multiplex PCR reads with MiXCR anew, one entry per CDR3 protein. Among hundreds of thousands of distinct CDR3 sequences listed, roughly 14% were seen once. This TCR was sampled from a woman between 18 and 30 years old with stable Graves' hyperthyroidism. Sequenced sample: peripheral blood.

Here the CDR3 reads CASSPYRGGTEAFF. The CDR3 DNA sequence: TGTGCCAGCAGCCCCTACAGGGGGGGCACTGAAGCTTTCTTT. This sequence joins TRBV12-3 or TRBV12-4 and TRBJ1-1, with 8 bases matching TRBD1. V shed 6 bases, J shed 4 bases, and the junction held 7 bases outside the gene matches. This CDR3 has 14 amino acids.